The sequence of this T cell receptor (beta chain) was determined in a study of blood T cell repertoires in COVID-19 (dated by TCRdb to the early 2020s). Concerning the study at large: Samples from collaborators originated in the United States, Italy and Spain and spanned both the acute and convalescent phases of COVID-19. The material from the prospective study consisted of cDNA or gDNA derived from T cells, B-cell-depleted T cells, or PBMCs. Subjects who had been exposed to COVID-19, were actively infected with it, or had recovered from it provided the deeply sampled blood TCRbeta repertoires that made up the dataset. A freely available public database, intended as a resource for researchers studying the immune response to SARS-CoV-2, is where the repertoires were released. The samples were drawn from two sources: the first 160 participants of the ongoing ImmuneRACE study, and 1,200 or so subjects contributed by 6 global collaborators. Nearly every sample came with metadata listing a de-identified subject ID, COVID-19 status, age in years and sex. Where available, HLA class I and class II types were obtained from metadata supplied by the sample provider rather than from assay-based typing. Findings and caveats that apply to the study as a whole: The quantity of clinical and demographic metadata differed by source and by participant and was supplied without curation.

This clone was observed once. Its cognate antigen has yet to be identified. No much larger clonotype is one base removed from it; base qualities were not supplied. Collaborating institutions collected whole blood in K2EDTA tubes following their own protocols. Collaborator samples were shipped for TCRbeta analysis as frozen whole blood, isolated PBMCs, or DNA extracted from either sample type. The immunoSEQ Assay, a bias-controlled multiplex PCR, was used to amplify TCRbeta CDR3 regions from genomic DNA. Under the source paper's analysis protocol: Within the assay, amplification of reference gene primers was used to estimate how many nucleated cells each sample contained. To quantify the absolute abundance of each unique TCRbeta CDR3 rearrangement, sequence reads were collapsed and filtered. For each sample, productive Simpson clonality was calculated by taking the square root of Simpson's diversity index across productive rearrangements. Sourced from immuneACCESS, this table was stored by TCRdb with only in-frame sequences that have V and J called. A share of the clones is absent; for the studies checked, an unresolved V gene accounts for under half, and the remainder has no known explanation. V and J calls and clone size are given by that table; D and trimming were obtained from the DNA. The sample table holds around 72,000 clones, of which over 80% were seen once. The top ten constitute 1.8% of the sample.

V is clipped by 6 bases and J by 0 bases, and the sequence between their germline boundaries is 16 bases long. Taken from cysteine to phenylalanine, the CDR3 has 15 residues. The kept DNA is CDR3 alone, 45 bases in frame from the first base. The germline V gene provides CDR1 SQVTM and CDR2 ANQGSEA. The rearrangement joined TRBV29-1 to TRBJ2-3; the D gene is unclear. This clonotype was sampled from a woman aged 60-75 years with acute or convalescent COVID-19. Sequencing was performed on peripheral blood. The bases are TGCAGCGTCCACAAAACCCCCAAGAGCACAGATACGCAGTATTTT. Its product reads: CSVHKTPKSTDTQYF.